This TCR beta chain was observed in a study of cytomegalovirus exposure and HLA in healthy donors. Study conclusions and caveats: Later analysis identified about 18,000 TCR beta sequences associated with HLA alleles, using a false discovery rate threshold of 0.05. For TCR beta chains, V- and J-gene trimming was later linked to a missense DCLRE1C variant. Common viral pathogens seemed to be connected with several of the most significant clusters, according to a later analysis.

Trimming cost V 3 bases and J 1 base, with 7 bases left between them. The CDR3 loop spans 13 amino acids. Germline values: CDR1 GTSNPN, CDR2 SVGIG (reference sequence). Primers: 60 Vbeta forward and 13 Jbeta reverse. Sequenced by immunoSEQ multiplex PCR; TCRdb stores in-frame clones only, minus some. The sample lists 95,000 to 150,000 clones, roughly 82% occurring once. This clone was seen more than once but under ten times. Its antigen remains unknown. The receptor was derived from a woman in her fifties or sixties in good health and CMV-seropositive. The rearrangement joins TRBV30 to TRBJ2-4; weak D call: TRBD1 (6 bases). Source material: PBMCs. The CDR3 is CAWSQGAKNIQYF. The CDR3 region has the DNA TGTGCCTGGAGCCAGGGGGCCAAAAACATTCAGTACTTC.